This TCR beta chain was sequenced for a study of CD8 T cells in Susac syndrome. This CDR3 has 15 amino acids. V gave up 5 bases and J gave up 1 base; unmatched junction bases: 8. Germline CDR1 reads DFQATT; CDR2 reads SNEGSKA (reference sequence). Control patients had untreated stable or active relapsing-remitting multiple sclerosis by revised McDonald criteria. It was with random hexamers that about 0.45 to 1 ug RNA was reverse transcribed. Across 54 Vbeta and 13 Jbeta, TCR beta CDR3 was amplified with immunoSEQ multiplex PCR. TCRdb re-analysed the immunoSEQ multiplex PCR reads in MiXCR, keeping a single row per CDR3 protein. Of 330,000 or so distinct CDR3 sequences listed, 75% to 85% are singletons.

Sequencing was carried out using CD8+ T cells from PBMCs. This sequence originates from a human donor with multiple sclerosis. The rearrangement joins TRBV20-1 to TRBJ2-1, with 7 positions matching TRBD1. CDR3 in DNA: TGCAGTGCTCCGACAGGGATCGGGTCCTACAATGAGCAGTTCTTC. The encoded protein is CSAPTGIGSYNEQFF.